Listed below are T cell receptor beta chains from one sample, sequenced in a study of shared clonotypes between healthy human individuals. The data were produced by immunoSEQ multiplex PCR, yet TCRdb's version contains in-frame clones alone and is incomplete. This table holds 2 million to 2.5 million clones, 95% found once. The specimen sequenced was naive CD4+ T cells sorted from blood. These receptors were taken from a young man in good health. Both conserved end residues are part of each CDR3. The D gene is left open where the match is weak.

J	V	length	D	CDR3
TRBJ2-1	TRBV5-4	15	NA	CASSREGQGKGEQFF
TRBJ2-3	TRBV6-5	13	NA	CASRRQSTDTQYF
TRBJ2-6	TRBV30	13	NA	CAWSHQGPPVLTF
TRBJ2-2	TRBV28	15	NA	CASSLAGANTGELFF
TRBJ1-2	TRBV9	18	TRBD1	CASSRPRQGGLDHYGYTF
TRBJ2-7	TRBV7-9	16	TRBD1	CASSRRRDRGTYEQYF
TRBJ1-2	TRBV7-6	15	NA	CASSPYQGRGNGYTF
TRBJ1-3	TRBV29-1	12	NA	CSGWSSGNTIYF
TRBJ2-7	TRBV18	15	NA	CASSPPSGIPYEQYF
TRBJ2-5	TRBV6-5	14	TRBD1	CASRKGTGEETQYF
TRBJ2-3	TRBV27	14	NA	CASTPQGRTDTQYF
TRBJ2-7	TRBV2	13	TRBD1	CASTLQGSGEQYF
TRBJ2-6	TRBV2	14	NA	CASSSGTGANVLTF
TRBJ2-7	TRBV10-3	14	TRBD2	CAISESGAAYEQYF
TRBJ2-3	TRBV7-9	15	TRBD1	CASSSRDRVTDTQYF
TRBJ1-1	TRBV4-2	15	NA	CASSQDADRNTEAFF
TRBJ1-1	TRBV18	13	NA	CASSPGVYTEAFF
TRBJ1-1	TRBV14	13	NA	CASSQGPNTEAFF
TRBJ1-2	TRBV10-1	13	TRBD1	CASSPDRLYGYTF
TRBJ2-7	TRBV5-4	15	NA	CASSLELAGAREQYF
TRBJ2-5	TRBV28	12	NA	CASSLVGATQYF
TRBJ2-2	TRBV7-9	15	NA	CASSFRGPDTGELFF
TRBJ1-6	TRBV14	14	NA	CASSQAQGNSPLHF
TRBJ2-7	TRBV5-1	13	NA	CASSKGLSYEQYF
TRBJ1-2	TRBV5-6	17	NA	CASSLRSWAGFGYGYTF
TRBJ2-6	TRBV5-1	17	TRBD1	CASSLDRGASGANVLTF
TRBJ1-6	TRBV10-2	15	NA	CASSERESYNSPLHF
TRBJ2-7	TRBV10-3	11	NA	CAISGSGEQYF
TRBJ2-7	TRBV5-8	15	TRBD1	CASSSRDRGGYEQYF
TRBJ2-1	TRBV4-1	15	TRBD1	CASSETGGPYNEQFF
TRBJ1-1	TRBV7-9	18	NA	CASSRLAGDLRYGSEAFF
TRBJ1-1	TRBV7-9	15	NA	CASSLGTVLDTEAFF
TRBJ1-1	TRBV11-2	14	NA	CASSFAGGYTEAFF
TRBJ2-1	TRBV10-3	16	NA	CAISESGGGSYNEQFF
TRBJ2-5	TRBV6-5	15	NA	CASSYWLNTQETQYF
TRBJ2-7	TRBV10-1	13	NA	CASSVGQSYEQYF
TRBJ2-1	TRBV10-1	12	NA	CASSGDYNEQFF
TRBJ1-4	TRBV10-3	14	NA	CAISDSGGGEKLFF
TRBJ1-6	TRBV7-9	14	NA	CASSPYTENSPLHF
TRBJ1-2	TRBV12-1	18	NA	CASSFLRHSVRDGYGYTF
TRBJ2-4	TRBV14	13	NA	CASSQGEANIQYF
TRBJ1-2	TRBV5-6	15	TRBD1	CASSWGQGAMNGYTF
TRBJ1-2	TRBV6-1	16	NA	CASSVDFKGSNYGYTF
TRBJ1-6	TRBV6-6	16	NA	CASSYSVSTVGSPLHF
TRBJ1-2	TRBV4-1	14	NA	CASSQGISGYGYTF